The 22 T cell receptor beta chains reported below all come from one sample, sequenced in a study of blood T cell repertoires in COVID-19. The data were produced by immunoSEQ multiplex PCR, yet TCRdb's version contains in-frame clones alone and is incomplete. This sample yields approximately 140,000 clones, of which approximately 92% are seen a single time; roughly 13% belongs to the top ten. Sequencing used peripheral blood. The receptors shown here come from a man aged 18 to 30 with COVID-19, enrolled during active disease.

The V call is TRBV5-6, the J call TRBJ2-1; no clear D. The CDR3 covers 15 residues. CDR1 is SGHDT and CDR2 is YYEEEE in the germline V gene. V gave up 0 bases and J gave up 0 bases, with 7 bases separating them. The CDR3 region is CASSLADNSYNEQFF. CDR3 sequence (DNA): TGTGCCAGCAGCTTGGCCGACAACTCCTACAATGAGCAGTTCTTC.

The chain has TRBV9 and TRBJ1-1; 7 bases are shared with TRBD1. V lost 4 bases and J lost 4; bases outside the gene matches: 7. CDR3 length: 14 residues. Looked up from germline, CDR1 is SGDLS and CDR2 is YYNGEE. CDR3 sequence reads: CASSPRDSRTEAFF. DNA for the CDR3: TGTGCCAGCAGCCCACGGGACAGTCGCACTGAAGCTTTCTTT.

The rearrangement joins TRBV29-1 to TRBJ2-7; D is unclear. Trimming pared 4 bases from V and 1 base from J, leaving 11 bases between. Germline V CDR1 and CDR2: SQVTM, ANQGSEA. CDR3 length: 13 residues. The CDR3 nucleotides read TGCAGCGTTGCTGGCGGTGTGTCCTACGAGCAGTACTTC. Amino acid sequence: CSVAGGVSYEQYF.

In this sample, this clone turned up once. The V call is TRBV5-1, the J call TRBJ1-3; 9 bases agree with TRBD1. Per the germline V gene, CDR1 is SGHRS and CDR2 is YFSETQ. Losses at the gene ends were 0 bases for V and 4 bases for J; bases not matched to a gene: 5. This CDR3 contains 16 residues. The CDR3 sequence: CASSLAGQGSGNTIYF. The CDR3 DNA sequence: TGCGCCAGCAGCTTGGCGGGACAGGGTTCCGGAAACACCATATATTTT.

The rearrangement links TRBV11-3 to TRBJ2-1; possible D gene TRBD2, 6 bases. V was trimmed by 0 bases and J by 8 bases, leaving 20 bases between them. Germline V CDR1 and CDR2: SGHNT, YENEEA. The CDR3 loop spans 17 amino acids. The CDR3 sequence is CASSLEDRTGAMDEQFF. The CDR3 nucleotides are TGTGCCAGCAGCTTAGAGGATAGAACGGGAGCGATGGATGAGCAGTTCTTC.

This sequence joins TRBV4-1 and TRBJ2-7, with TRBD2 matching over 14 bases. Germline V gene lookup returns CDR1 MGHRA and CDR2 YSYEKL. This CDR3 has 21 amino acids. The trim removed 0 bases at V and 2 bases at J, leaving 15 bases unmatched. The CDR3 DNA reads TGCGCCAGCAGCCAAGACCTCACCCCGGGACTAGCGGGAGTGAAAGCCTACGAGCAGTACTTC. This encodes CASSQDLTPGLAGVKAYEQYF.

The J gene is TRBJ2-7, the V gene TRBV27; TRBD1 matches at 7 bases. This CDR3 is 14 amino acids long. Germline CDR1 reads MNHEY; CDR2 reads SMNVEV (reference sequence). Losses at the gene ends were 5 bases for V and 1 base for J; bases not matched to a gene: 5. In nucleotides, the CDR3 is TGTGCCAGCAGTCCACAGGGGCCTTCCTACGAGCAGTACTTC. This codes for CASSPQGPSYEQYF.

The chain combines TRBV15 with TRBJ1-5; D might be TRBD1 (5 bases). V was clipped by 0 bases and J by 5 bases, with 11 bases between them. The CDR3 length is 15 residues. CDR1 LNHNV and CDR2 YYDKDF come from the germline V gene (reference sequence). This CDR3 is CATSRDRGTHQPQHF. In DNA, the CDR3 is TGTGCCACCAGCAGAGATCGCGGGACCCATCAGCCCCAGCATTTT. The whole variable domain, filled in from reference TRBV15 and TRBJ1-5, reads DAMVIQNPRYQVTQFGKPVTLSCSQTLNHNVMYWYQQKSSQAPKLLFHYYDKDFNNEADTPDNFQSRRPNTSFCFLDIRSPGLGDTAMYLCATSRDRGTHQPQHFGDGTRLSIL.

Of note for this clone: One end of the junction varies from germline; a read error may be responsible. V and J are TRBV3-1 (or the pseudogene TRBV3-2) and TRBJ2-1; TRBD2 matches 10 bases. This CDR3 has 15 residues. Germline CDR1 reads LGHDT; CDR2 reads YNNKEL (reference sequence). CDR3: CASSQGTSGGVRAVF. CDR3 DNA: TGTGCCAGCAGCCAAGGGACTAGCGGAGGCGTCCGGGCGGTCTTC.

The chain links TRBV4-1 to TRBJ1-5; TRBD1 agrees at 8 bases. V lost 4 bases to trimming and J lost 4 bases; unmatched junction nucleotides: 6. The CDR3 sequence is 15 residues long. Germline CDR1 MGHRA, CDR2 YSYEKL. The CDR3 spells CASSRVQGGNQPQHF. CDR3 bases: TGCGCCAGCAGCCGAGTACAGGGGGGGAATCAGCCCCAGCATTTT.

On this clone itself: Mismatch with germline at one junction end may stem from a read error. J is TRBJ2-5 and V is TRBV7-7; perhaps TRBD1 as D (5 bases). The CDR3 contains 15 residues. Germline V CDR1 and CDR2: SSHAT, FNYEAQ (reference sequence). CDR3 residues: CASSPHLQGRETQYF. CDR3 sequence (DNA): TGTGCTAGCAGCCCACATCTCCAGGGCCGAGAGACCCAGTACTTC.

This clone has just a few counts. The gene calls are TRBV7-2 and TRBJ1-6; 8 positions match TRBD1. The CDR3 contains 15 residues. CDR1 SGHTA and CDR2 FQGNSA come from the germline V gene. V lost 1 base and J lost 8; bases outside the gene matches: 4. The CDR3 protein is CASSLGTGLYSPLHF. The DNA of the CDR3 is TGTGCCAGCAGCTTAGGGACAGGGTTGTATTCACCCCTCCACTTT.

The rearrangement uses TRBV10-1 and TRBJ2-1, with 9 bases lining up with TRBD2. CDR1 and CDR2 from the germline V gene are WNHNN and SYGVQD (reference sequence). This CDR3 has 16 amino acids. The V gene end was trimmed by 3 bases and the J gene end by 7 bases; junction bases not matched to a gene: 10. The CDR3: CASSDYGLASQNEQFF. In nucleotides, the CDR3 is TGCGCCAGCAGTGACTACGGACTAGCGAGCCAGAATGAGCAGTTCTTC.

This clone has a single count. This chain connects TRBV4-3 to TRBJ2-3; D remains ambiguous. This CDR3 is 14 amino acids long. V was clipped by 1 base and J by 1 base, with 6 bases between them. Germline CDR1 is LGHNA and CDR2 is YSLEER. CDR3 nucleotide sequence: TGCGCCAGCAGCCAAGTGGGCGGCACAGATACGCAGTATTTT. It yields the protein CASSQVGGTDTQYF.

This clone was seen a single time. J is TRBJ2-7 and V is TRBV7-9; D is uncertain. The CDR3 extends over 13 amino acids. Germline lookup yields CDR1 SEHNR and CDR2 FQNEAQ (reference sequence). Deletions cut 5 bases from V and 3 bases from J, with 11 bases between. The chain's CDR3 is CASSLTTFYEQYF. The CDR3 DNA sequence: TGTGCCAGCAGCCTGACAACCTTCTACGAGCAGTACTTC.

This clone has a handful of counts. The rearrangement links TRBV7-9 to TRBJ2-7, with no clear D. The V end was cut by 1 base, the J end by 7 bases, with 5 bases between. Germline V lookup: CDR1 SEHNR, CDR2 FQNEAQ (reference sequence). The CDR3 contains 11 residues. In DNA, the CDR3 is TGTGCCAGCAGCTTAGGAGAAGAGCAGTACTTC. Its protein is CASSLGEEQYF. The entire variable domain, with the rest obtained from reference TRBV7-9 and TRBJ2-7, is as follows: DTGVSQNPRHKITKRGQNVTFRCDPISEHNRLYWYRQTLGQGPEFLTYFQNEAQLEKSRLLSDRFSAERPKGSFSTLEIQRTEQGDSAMYLCASSLGEEQYFGPGTRLTVT.

The CDR3 DNA follows: TGTGCCATCACACCAGCGGGAGATTTAGATACGCAGTATTTT. Encoded protein: CAITPAGDLDTQYF. The chain employs TRBV10-3 and TRBJ2-3; 8 bases are shared with TRBD2. The CDR3 length is 14 residues. Per germline, CDR1 ENHRY and CDR2 SYGVKD. The V segment lost 7 bases and the J segment 5 bases; nucleotides outside the gene matches: 8.

The J gene is TRBJ2-1, the V gene TRBV29-1, with 10 bases that match TRBD2. Germline loops: CDR1 SQVTM, CDR2 ANQGSEA. J was trimmed by 9 bases and V by 2 bases; bases with no gene match: 4. This CDR3 comprises 13 residues. CDR3: CSVEKREGGEQFF. The CDR3 nucleotides are TGCAGCGTTGAAAAGCGGGAGGGAGGTGAGCAGTTCTTC.

This chain's CDR3 is CASSLGHLNTIYF. Written as DNA, the CDR3 is TGTGCCAGCAGCTTGGGACACTTAAACACCATATATTTT. The genes are TRBV7-8 and TRBJ1-3, with TRBD1 as a possible D gene (6 bases). Per germline, CDR1 SGHVS and CDR2 FQNEAQ. Trimming shortened V by 3 bases and J by 6 bases, and 9 bases separated the two germline ends. The CDR3 contains 13 residues.

A word on this clone: Different DNA sequences within this sample yield the same CDR3. The chain has TRBV15 and TRBJ1-5; tentative D call: TRBD1 (5 bases). With 0 bases removed from V and 0 bases from J, the gap between germline ends came to 6 bases. The CDR3 has 15 residues. In germline, CDR1 is LNHNV, CDR2 YYDKDF (reference sequence). CDR3 region: CATSRDRASNQPQHF. CDR3 nucleotides: TGTGCCACCAGCAGAGACAGGGCTAGCAATCAGCCCCAGCATTTT.

The CDR3 protein is CASSLGLAGETQYF. DNA for the CDR3: TGTGCCAGCAGTTTAGGGCTAGCGGGAGAGACCCAGTACTTC. The rearrangement uses TRBV27 and TRBJ2-5; 8 bases map to TRBD2. Germline assignment: CDR1 MNHEY and CDR2 SMNVEV (reference sequence). CDR3 length: 14 amino acids. With 2 bases clipped from V and 4 bases from J, the junction kept 3 bases outside the gene matches.

The CDR3 protein is CASSQGDISYNEQFF. CDR3 bases: TGCGCCAGCAGCCAGGGGGACATCTCCTACAATGAGCAGTTCTTC. This chain joins TRBV5-1 and TRBJ2-1; 7 nucleotides match TRBD1. Per germline, CDR1 SGHRS and CDR2 YFSETQ. Trimming at V came to 4 bases and at J to 0 bases, leaving 4 bases not matched to a gene. The CDR3 runs to 15 residues.